This T cell receptor (beta chain) was profiled in a study of low-dose radiotherapy and immunotherapy resistance in tumors. Study context: Patients were given intravenous nivolumab 240 mg every two weeks plus ipilimumab 1 mg/kg every six weeks.

Amplification, which lasted around 21 PCR cycles, used a constant-region primer and V-primer adapter to amplify TCRs. TCRdb reanalysed the reads using MiXCR and keeps one entry per CDR3 protein. The top ten clones hold around 8% of a sample with roughly 48,000 distinct CDR3 sequences, around 34% of them seen once. This clonotype occurred many times. The time point here: after trial treatment. As to treatment: LDRT plus nivolumab, ipilimumab, low-dose cyclophosphamide and aspirin (RACIN trial). The source material was PBMCs, sampled after low-dose radiotherapy plus immunotherapy. The clonotype originates from a male donor with rectosigmoid adenocarcinoma.

The CDR3: CASSVLSGSSYEQYF. CDR3 DNA: TGTGCCAGCAGCGTCCTTAGCGGGAGCTCCTACGAGCAGTACTTC. The rearrangement joins TRBV9 to TRBJ2-7; 9 positions match TRBD2. The CDR3 extends over 15 amino acids. CDR1 and CDR2 from the germline V gene are SGDLS and YYNGEE. After removal of 2 bases from V and 0 bases from J, the junction contained 3 bases not matched to a gene.